This T cell receptor beta chain came from a study of PD-1 blockade in classical Hodgkin lymphoma. There was relapse after autologous stem cell transplantation in every patient, and there was variation in brentuximab vedotin exposure. About this clone itself: A far larger clone is a single base away, which makes a read error likely.

The CDR3 has 16 amino acids. Germline CDR1 SGHRS, CDR2 YFSETQ. J was trimmed by 0 bases and V by 4 bases; bases with no gene match: 8. Sequenced by immunoSEQ multiplex PCR; TCRdb stores in-frame clones only, minus some. The sample includes 40,000 to 65,000 clones, roughly 80% of them seen just once. The input for sequencing was peripheral blood mononuclear cells (PBMCs), taken at baseline. This rearrangement joins TRBV5-1 to TRBJ2-7; TRBD1 matches at 9 bases. The TCR sequence derives from a human donor with classical Hodgkin lymphoma. CDR3 bases: TGCGCCAGCAGCCCCTGGACAGGGGAGCGCTCCTACGAGCAGTACTTC. Translating gives CASSPWTGERSYEQYF.